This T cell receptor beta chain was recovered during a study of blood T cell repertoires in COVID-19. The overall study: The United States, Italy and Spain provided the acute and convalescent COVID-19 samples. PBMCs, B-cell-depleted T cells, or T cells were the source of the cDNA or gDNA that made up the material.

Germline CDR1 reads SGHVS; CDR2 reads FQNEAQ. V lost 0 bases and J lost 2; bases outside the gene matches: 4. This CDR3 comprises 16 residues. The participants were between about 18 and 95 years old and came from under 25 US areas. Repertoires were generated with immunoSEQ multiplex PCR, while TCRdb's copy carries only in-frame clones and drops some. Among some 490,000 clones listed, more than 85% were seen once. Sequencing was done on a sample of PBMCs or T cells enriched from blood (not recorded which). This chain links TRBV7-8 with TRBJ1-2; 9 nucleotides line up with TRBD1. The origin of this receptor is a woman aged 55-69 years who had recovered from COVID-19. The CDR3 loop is CASSLAGQGQNYGYTF. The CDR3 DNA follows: TGTGCCAGCAGCTTAGCGGGACAGGGCCAAAACTATGGCTACACCTTC.